Listed here are 2 T cell receptor beta chains from one sample, sequenced in a study of T-cell reconstitution after alpha-beta-depleted transplantation in children (dated by TCRdb to 2016 to 2017). To prepare the library, PCR was applied. Instrument used: Illumina HiSeq 2500. TCR library preparation used molecular barcoding, with unique molecular identifiers applied to normalize quantification of the TCRbeta repertoire. TCRdb cleaned the public reads at Q25 with fastp, built clones with MiXCR and kept in-frame beta chains. Every entry covers one CDR3 protein and lists the most common genes and DNA from its rows. Across this sample there are about a million distinct CDR3 sequences, with about 29% seen only once. Of the sample, over 25% is held by the ten largest clones. Reading the label with the study, this specimen's treatment or condition is: allogeneic hematopoietic cell transplantation with graft depleted of TCRalphabeta T cells and CD19 B cells.

The specimen was PBMCs, mostly from graft donor cells, collected 360 days after TCRalphabeta/CD19-depleted stem cell transplant. These receptors were obtained from a boy younger than two who had a stem cell transplant for SCID, so the T cells may come from the graft donor.

This clonotype was seen a few times. This rearrangement joins TRBV20-1 to TRBJ1-1; no definite D call. CDR1 and CDR2 (germline): DFQATT, SNEGSKA (reference sequence). CDR3 length: 13 residues. The germline V and J ends were trimmed by 5 bases and 0 bases, with 10 bases remaining between them. Here the CDR3 reads CSAPPLMNTEAFF. The DNA of the CDR3 is TGCAGTGCTCCGCCGCTCATGAACACTGAAGCTTTCTTT.

This clonotype has a handful of counts. This chain connects TRBV10-3 to TRBJ2-5; maybe TRBD1 (6 bases). Germline CDR1 reads ENHRY; CDR2 reads SYGVKD. V lost 5 bases and J 2 bases, leaving 15 bases between the germline ends. CDR3 size: 15 residues. The CDR3 DNA reads TGTGCCATCAGTAGGACGGGACACCATCAAGAGACCCAGTACTTC. Translation: CAISRTGHHQETQYF.